This TCR beta chain was captured in a study of vaccination effects on CD4 cells after COVID-19. This clone was recorded once. Antigen: not known. Using immunoSEQ multiplex PCR, the repertoire was profiled, and TCRdb retains in-frame clones only, with some absent. The data contain under 40,000 clones, around 75% of them singletons. Cultured cells yielded isolated CD4+ T cells after 10 to 11 days. This individual tested PCR-positive for SARS-CoV-2 infection between March and December 2020. Vaccine administered to participants consisted of two doses of either BNT162b2 or mRNA-1273. The V end was cut by 3 bases, the J end by 7 bases, with 17 bases between. The CDR3 is made up of 14 amino acids. Looked up from germline, CDR1 is SGHKS and CDR2 is YYEKEE (reference sequence).

This TCR was sampled from a human donor who had a prior SARS-CoV-2 infection. The gene calls are TRBV5-5 and TRBJ2-7; no definite D call. The sequenced sample was CD4+ T cells from PBMCs cultured without peptide, obtained after COVID-19 vaccination. The CDR3 loop is CASSWPSPFVEQYF. CDR3 DNA: TGTGCCAGCAGCTGGCCGAGTCCATTCGTGGAGCAGTACTTC.